These 21 T cell receptor beta chains were all obtained from the same sample, sequenced in a study of cytomegalovirus exposure and HLA in healthy donors. Assay used: immunoSEQ multiplex PCR; TCRdb lists only in-frame clones, some missing. The profile shows fewer than 400,000 clones, roughly 90% of them singletons. The sequenced material came from PBMCs. All receptors derive from a man under 40 in good health and CMV-seronegative.

The chain links TRBV9 to TRBJ1-2; D is perhaps TRBD1 (6 bases). The CDR3 runs 16 residues. Germline-derived CDR1 and CDR2 are SGDLS and YYNGEE. Trimming left V 3 bases short and J 2 bases short, with 17 bases between. CDR3 nucleotide sequence: TGTGCCAGCAGCGCCGGGACAAAGGGCGCAAACTATGGCTACACCTTC. Protein: CASSAGTKGANYGYTF.

The gene calls are TRBV5-1 and TRBJ1-2, with 8 bases matching TRBD1. The CDR3 runs to 15 residues. V shed 2 bases and J 4 bases; nucleotides not matched to a gene: 7. CDR1 SGHRS and CDR2 YFSETQ come from the germline V gene. CDR3 sequence (DNA): TGCGCCAGCAGCTTCGAGGGAGACAGGGGCTATGGCTACACCTTC. Protein: CASSFEGDRGYGYTF.

This chain connects TRBV6-1 to TRBJ1-4; D perhaps matches TRBD1 (5 bases). Germline CDR1 and CDR2: MNHNS and SASEGT. The CDR3 length is 14 residues. V was shortened by 5 bases and J by 2 bases, with 9 bases between the two germline ends. CDR3 DNA sequence: TGTGCCAGCAGTCCCAGGGCTACTAATGAAAAACTGTTTTTT. The encoded protein is CASSPRATNEKLFF.

V gene TRBV6-5 combines with J gene TRBJ2-5; D might be TRBD2 (6 bases). CDR3 length: 14 amino acids. Between the trimmed V and J ends, which lost 4 bases and 1 base, there was a span of 10 bases. Germline CDR1 MNHEY, CDR2 SVGAGI. The CDR3 protein is CASSFLGGQETQYF. Written as DNA, the CDR3 is TGTGCCAGCAGTTTTTTGGGGGGCCAAGAGACCCAGTACTTC.

This clone appeared once. V and J are TRBV7-9 and TRBJ1-1, with 8 bases lining up with TRBD1. The V and J ends lost 5 bases and 6 bases, in that order; junction bases with no gene match: 2. The CDR3 is 12 residues long. CDR1 and CDR2 (germline): SEHNR, FQNEAQ (reference sequence). The CDR3 DNA sequence: TGTGCCAGCAGCCGGACAGGGTCTGAAGCTTTCTTT. Protein: CASSRTGSEAFF.

The gene calls are TRBV6-1 and TRBJ2-5, with 11 bases that match TRBD1. Germline-derived CDR1 and CDR2 are MNHNS and SASEGT. This CDR3 region has 14 residues. The junction had 4 bases not matched to a gene; V was cut back by 3 bases and J by 7 bases. The CDR3 reads CASSEGQGGGTQYF. The CDR3 region has the DNA TGTGCCAGCAGTGAGGGACAGGGGGGTGGGACCCAGTACTTC.

This sequence joins TRBV6-5 and TRBJ1-6; D gene uncertain. V was cut by 2 bases and J by 8 bases, with 4 bases left in between. Germline V gene lookup returns CDR1 MNHEY and CDR2 SVGAGI. The CDR3 has 12 residues. The CDR3 DNA is TGTGCCAGCAGTTACCTATATTCACCCCTCCACTTT. It yields the protein CASSYLYSPLHF.

The chain uses TRBV7-9 and TRBJ1-2, with 10 bases matching TRBD1. After removal of 5 bases from V and 2 bases from J, the junction contained 5 bases not matched to a gene. This CDR3 spans 15 amino acids. Germline CDR1 SEHNR, CDR2 FQNEAQ (reference sequence). In DNA form, the CDR3 reads TGTGCCAGCAGCGTTATGGGACAGGGGAACTATGGCTACACCTTC. This sequence encodes CASSVMGQGNYGYTF.

The sample holds one count of this clone. V is TRBV14 and J is TRBJ2-4; D perhaps matches TRBD2 (5 bases). CDR1 and CDR2 from the germline V gene are SGHDN and FVKESK. The V end lost 4 bases, the J end lost 2 bases, and 21 bases lay between the germline ends. The CDR3 length is 18 residues. In nucleotides, the CDR3 is TGTGCCAGCAGCCGAATGGCGTCGGGGATCGGGACCAAAAACATTCAGTACTTC. Amino acid sequence: CASSRMASGIGTKNIQYF. Drawing the rest from reference TRBV14 and TRBJ2-4, the complete variable domain is EAGVTQFPSHSVIEKGQTVTLRCDPISGHDNLYWYRRVMGKEIKFLLHFVKESKQDESGMPNNRFLAERTGGTYSTLKVQPAELEDSGVYFCASSRMASGIGTKNIQYFGAGTRLSVL.

V is TRBV9 and J is TRBJ2-2; weak D call: TRBD1 (6 bases). There are 14 residues in the CDR3. V lost 5 bases, J lost 4 bases, and 12 bases lay in between. Germline V gives CDR1 SGDLS, CDR2 YYNGEE. The CDR3 spells CASSPTGITGELFF. In DNA, the CDR3 is TGTGCCAGCAGTCCTACAGGGATCACCGGGGAGCTGTTTTTT.

CDR3 bases: TGTGCCAGCAGGGCGGGGTACACAGATACGCAGTATTTT. Protein sequence: CASRAGYTDTQYF. The chain recombines TRBV27 with TRBJ2-3, with a weak D call TRBD2 (6 bases). The CDR3 contains 13 residues. Germline V gene data show CDR1 as MNHEY and CDR2 as SMNVEV (reference sequence). Trimming pared 6 bases from V and 2 bases from J, leaving 9 bases between.

The rearrangement links TRBV5-6 to TRBJ2-5; D unclear. Per germline, CDR1 SGHDT and CDR2 YYEEEE. CDR3 length equals 14 residues. The V end was cut by 0 bases, the J end by 3 bases, with 9 bases between. This chain's CDR3 is CASSLGLLEETQYF. For the CDR3, the DNA is TGTGCCAGCAGCTTGGGACTGTTGGAAGAGACCCAGTACTTC. The whole variable domain, remainder taken from reference TRBV5-6 and TRBJ2-5, is DAGVTQSPTHLIKTRGQQVTLRCSPKSGHDTVSWYQQALGQGPQFIFQYYEEEERQRGNFPDRFSGHQFPNYSSELNVNALLLGDSALYLCASSLGLLEETQYFGPGTRLLVL.

The sample holds one count of this clone. The J gene is TRBJ1-4, the V gene TRBV6-5; no clear D. Trimming shortened V by 2 bases and J by 6 bases, and 13 bases separated the two germline ends. The CDR3 covers 15 residues. Germline V gene lookup returns CDR1 MNHEY and CDR2 SVGAGI. The CDR3 is CASSYGGIAHEKLFF. The DNA of the CDR3 is TGTGCCAGCAGTTACGGTGGCATAGCCCATGAAAAACTGTTTTTT.

The chain links TRBV30 to TRBJ1-1; 12 bases align to TRBD1. Trimming took 8 bases from V and 6 from J; bases not matched to a gene: 1. This CDR3 is 11 amino acids long. The germline V gene encodes CDR1 GTSNPN and CDR2 SVGIG (reference sequence). The CDR3 nucleotides read TGTGCCCGGGACAGGGGGCCTGAAGCTTTCTTT. Its translation is CARDRGPEAFF.

CDR3: CASSRQGELAYGYTF. DNA for the CDR3: TGTGCCAGCTCACGACAGGGAGAGCTTGCCTATGGCTACACCTTC. This chain joins TRBV18 and TRBJ1-2; 7 bases are a match to TRBD1. CDR1 and CDR2 from the germline V gene are KGHSH and LQKENI. J gave up 4 bases and V 4 bases, and 9 bases lay outside the gene matches. The CDR3 has 15 amino acids.

The rearrangement joins TRBV28 to TRBJ2-7; 9 positions agree with TRBD1. Unmatched junction bases numbered 9, after V lost 6 bases and J lost 3 bases. CDR3 length equals 15 residues. Per germline, CDR1 MDHEN and CDR2 SYDVKM. Written as DNA, the CDR3 is TGTGCCAGCAGGCATACAGGGGGCATCGGCTACGAGCAGTACTTC. Encoded protein: CASRHTGGIGYEQYF. Variable domain in full (rest from reference TRBV28 and TRBJ2-7): DVKVTQSSRYLVKRTGEKVFLECVQDMDHENMFWYRQDPGLGLRLIYFSYDVKMKEKGDIPEGYSVSREKKERFSLILESASTNQTSMYLCASRHTGGIGYEQYFGPGTRLTVT.

The V call is TRBV14, the J call TRBJ1-6, with a possible D match to TRBD1 (5 bases). V was clipped by 1 base and J by 7 bases, with 11 bases between them. Germline assignment: CDR1 SGHDN and CDR2 FVKESK. The CDR3 has 15 residues. CDR3 sequence (DNA): TGTGCCAGCAGCCAAGTAGTGGGGGGGAATTCACCCCTCCACTTT. Protein product: CASSQVVGGNSPLHF.

The chain couples TRBV29-1 to TRBJ2-1; D call uncertain. From germline, CDR1 is SQVTM and CDR2 ANQGSEA. This CDR3 has 10 amino acids. The germline V and J ends were trimmed by 4 bases and 8 bases, with 6 bases remaining between them. The CDR3 DNA follows: TGCAGCGTTGGAGCTTATGAGCAGTTCTTC. It yields the protein CSVGAYEQFF.

CDR3: CASSYDGQGAHGYTF. Written as DNA, the CDR3 is TGTGCCAGCAGTTACGATGGACAGGGGGCGCATGGCTACACCTTC. The chain carries TRBV6-5 and TRBJ1-2, with 11 bases identical to TRBD1. Germline V gene data show CDR1 as MNHEY and CDR2 as SVGAGI. The ends lost 2 bases at V and 6 bases at J; junction bases unmatched: 5. The CDR3 extends over 15 amino acids.

The V call is TRBV11-3, the J call TRBJ2-1; TRBD1 matches 9 bases. The CDR3 has 15 residues. Germline CDR1 is SGHNT and CDR2 is YENEEA. The junction had 8 bases not matched to a gene; V was cut back by 5 bases and J by 6 bases. CDR3 residues: CASSVGQGIRNEQFF. DNA for the CDR3: TGTGCCAGCAGCGTAGGACAGGGGATCCGCAATGAGCAGTTCTTC.

The genes are TRBV7-8 and TRBJ2-5, with TRBD1 identical over 10 bases. The length of the CDR3 is 15 residues. V shed 3 bases and J 2 bases; nucleotides not matched to a gene: 3. The germline gives CDR1 SGHVS, CDR2 FQNEAQ. The CDR3 region is CASSFRDRGQETQYF. DNA of the CDR3: TGTGCCAGCAGCTTCCGGGACAGGGGACAAGAGACCCAGTACTTC.